One sample yielded the 25 T cell receptor beta chains listed below, sequenced in a study of blood T cell repertoires in COVID-19. Assay: immunoSEQ multiplex PCR; the TCRdb copy retains only in-frame clones and omits some. The data show 150,000 or so clones, about 90% seen once. The specimen sequenced was peripheral blood. The receptors derive from a man aged 45-60 years with acute or convalescent COVID-19.

CDR3 sequence: CASSTNRGPLPYGYTF. In DNA, the CDR3 is TGTGCCAGCAGCACCAACAGGGGTCCTCTCCCCTATGGCTACACCTTC. This chain connects TRBV7-8 to TRBJ1-2, with TRBD1 matching 7 bases. After removal of 5 bases from V and 4 bases from J, the junction contained 13 bases not matched to a gene. This CDR3 region has 16 residues. CDR1 and CDR2 from the germline V gene are SGHVS and FQNEAQ.

The chain couples TRBV6-2 or TRBV6-3 to TRBJ2-1, with 7 bases fitting TRBD2. The trim removed 2 bases at V and 2 bases at J, leaving 6 bases unmatched. This CDR3 region has 16 residues. Germline V gene sequence: CDR1 MNHEY, CDR2 SVGEGT. The DNA of the CDR3 is TGTGCCAGCAGTTACCCCCCGGGAGGCACCTACAATGAGCAGTTCTTC. This encodes CASSYPPGGTYNEQFF.

This clone appeared once. The gene calls are TRBV27 and TRBJ2-7; D remains unclear. V lost 4 bases, J lost 0 bases, and 10 bases lay in between. Germline assignment: CDR1 MNHEY and CDR2 SMNVEV (reference sequence). This CDR3 spans 14 amino acids. CDR3 protein: CASSSKTDSYEQYF. Here the CDR3 DNA reads TGTGCCAGCAGTTCCAAGACTGACTCCTACGAGCAGTACTTC.

J is TRBJ2-2 and V is TRBV7-9; 9 bases agree with TRBD2. V trimming: 5 bases; J trimming: 2 bases; junction bases outside the gene matches: 6. Germline CDR1 SEHNR, CDR2 FQNEAQ (reference sequence). This CDR3 comprises 16 residues. Here the CDR3 DNA reads TGTGCCAGCAGCAATGGACTAGCGCTAAACACCGGGGAGCTGTTTTTT. Amino acids: CASSNGLALNTGELFF.

The chain couples TRBV11-3 to TRBJ2-5; 8 nucleotides align to TRBD2. The junction had 4 bases not matched to a gene; V was cut back by 2 bases and J by 2 bases. This CDR3 is 15 amino acids long. Germline CDR1 is SGHNT and CDR2 is YENEEA. CDR3 protein: CASSLNGLAQETQYF. The CDR3 bases are TGTGCCAGCAGCTTAAATGGACTAGCTCAAGAGACCCAGTACTTC.

The table lists this clone with a count of one. J is TRBJ1-6 and V is TRBV28; D may be TRBD1 (6 bases). CDR3 size: 17 residues. Trimming cost V 6 bases and J 0 bases, with 15 bases left between them. The germline CDR1 and CDR2 sequences are MDHEN and SYDVKM. The CDR3 nucleotides read TGTGCCAGCAGCCGGACAGTTCACGGCTCCTATAATTCACCCCTCCACTTT. It is translated as CASSRTVHGSYNSPLHF.

This CDR3 reads CASRSDRVGGYTF. CDR3 DNA sequence: TGTGCCAGCAGGTCGGACAGGGTGGGGGGCTACACCTTC. The rearrangement uses TRBV12-3 or TRBV12-4 and TRBJ1-2; 8 bases map to TRBD1. With V trimmed by 6 bases and J by 8 bases, 8 bases remained unmatched. The CDR3 contains 13 residues.

V usage is TRBV30 and J usage is TRBJ2-1; 11 nucleotides match TRBD2. The CDR3 consists of 15 residues. Germline V lookup: CDR1 GTSNPN, CDR2 SVGIG (reference sequence). J lost 7 bases, V lost 3 bases, and 8 bases had no gene match. The CDR3 is CAWRGLAGGGNEQFF. The CDR3 bases are TGTGCCTGGAGAGGGCTAGCGGGGGGCGGGAATGAGCAGTTCTTC.

The chain is built from TRBV9 and TRBJ2-5, with 9 positions matching TRBD1. The CDR3 extends over 15 amino acids. The germline CDR1 and CDR2 sequences are SGDLS and YYNGEE. J gave up 2 bases and V 3 bases, and 5 bases lay outside the gene matches. CDR3 sequence: CASSERTGEQETQYF. The CDR3 DNA is TGTGCCAGCAGCGAACGGACAGGGGAACAAGAGACCCAGTACTTC.

The chain uses TRBV7-9 and TRBJ2-7, with a weak D call TRBD1 (7 bases). CDR3 length: 14 residues. CDR1 is SEHNR, CDR2 FQNEAQ, per germline (reference sequence). Trimming stripped 5 bases from V and 4 bases from J, with 15 bases between. CDR3 in DNA: TGTGCCAGCAGCCTTACCAGGGGGAGGTACGAGCAGTACTTC. Protein sequence: CASSLTRGRYEQYF.

This clone has just a few counts. The V call is TRBV28, the J call TRBJ1-6; TRBD1 matches at 9 bases. The CDR3 loop spans 17 amino acids. Germline V gives CDR1 MDHEN, CDR2 SYDVKM. V lost 4 bases, J lost 6 bases, and 10 bases stayed unmatched. The CDR3 DNA reads TGTGCCAGCAGTTGGGCGGGGACAGGGACTGGTAATTCACCCCTCCACTTT. Amino acids: CASSWAGTGTGNSPLHF.

This clone has more than one count but fewer than ten. The J gene is TRBJ1-2, the V gene TRBV6-2 or TRBV6-3, with D unresolved. The germline V and J ends were trimmed by 6 bases and 1 base, with 6 bases remaining between them. Germline CDR1 is MNHEY and CDR2 is SVGEGT. The CDR3 is 12 residues long. The CDR3 loop reads CASSLLNYGYTF. The CDR3 DNA is TGTGCCAGCAGCCTCCTTAACTATGGCTACACCTTC.

The CDR3 sequence: CAWSLAGETQYF. CDR3 in DNA: TGTGCCTGGAGCCTAGCGGGAGAGACCCAGTACTTC. The chain combines TRBV30 with TRBJ2-5; the match to TRBD2 covers 8 bases. Germline V CDR1 and CDR2: GTSNPN, SVGIG (reference sequence). The CDR3 totals 12 residues. Losses at the gene ends were 3 bases for V and 4 bases for J; bases not matched to a gene: 1.

With respect to this clone: Other DNA sequences in this specimen translate into the identical CDR3. This chain connects TRBV6-1 to TRBJ1-5; D may be TRBD1 (5 bases). The V gene lost 0 bases and the J gene lost 6 bases, with 9 bases spanning the gap. Germline values: CDR1 MNHNS, CDR2 SASEGT. The CDR3 totals 14 residues. CDR3 DNA: TGTGCCAGCAGTGAAGCAGGAGGGGCTCAGCCCCAGCATTTT. Translating gives CASSEAGGAQPQHF.

This chain links TRBV24-1 with TRBJ1-1; the match to TRBD1 covers 10 bases. Trimming cost V 4 bases and J 2 bases; bases outside gene matches: 3. CDR3 length: 15 amino acids. Germline CDR1 KGHDR, CDR2 SFDVKD. The DNA of the CDR3 is TGTGCCACCAGTGACACGACAGGGGGCAACACTGAAGCTTTCTTT. Translation gives CATSDTTGGNTEAFF.

This chain uses TRBV4-2 with TRBJ2-2; D uncertain. The CDR3 is made up of 15 amino acids. Germline values: CDR1 LGHNA, CDR2 YNFKEQ. Trimming cost V 1 base and J 8 bases, with 14 bases left between them. The CDR3: CASSQALTQTGELFF. In DNA, the CDR3 is TGTGCCAGCAGCCAAGCCTTAACCCAAACTGGGGAGCTGTTTTTT.

The chain recombines TRBV4-2 with TRBJ1-3, with 8 bases aligning to TRBD1. The CDR3 is 15 residues long. Germline lookup yields CDR1 LGHNA and CDR2 YNFKEQ. J lost 3 bases, V lost 3 bases, and 4 bases had no gene match. CDR3 nucleotide sequence: TGTGCCAGCAGCCAGCAGGGGGCAGATGGAAACACCATATATTTT. It encodes CASSQQGADGNTIYF.

V usage is TRBV7-7 and J usage is TRBJ2-1; the match to TRBD2 covers 8 bases. The CDR3 spans 16 residues. Trimming took 5 bases from V and 5 from J; bases not matched to a gene: 11. CDR1 is SSHAT and CDR2 is FNYEAQ in the germline V gene (reference sequence). The CDR3 protein is CASSPLGAGVDNEQFF. The CDR3 coding sequence is TGTGCCAGCAGCCCTCTCGGAGCGGGAGTCGACAATGAGCAGTTCTTC.

The CDR3 sequence: CASSLSRAGRGYTF. CDR3 in DNA: TGTGCCAGCAGCCTAAGCCGGGCGGGGAGAGGCTACACCTTC. The rearrangement uses TRBV11-2 and TRBJ1-2, with unresolved D. This CDR3 has 14 residues. Germline CDR1 and CDR2: SGHAT and FQNNGV. Trimming removed 5 bases from V and 8 bases from J, with 18 bases in between.

The V and J genes are TRBV28 and TRBJ1-2; D call uncertain. The CDR3 loop spans 13 amino acids. V was cut by 6 bases and J by 6 bases, with 14 bases left in between. The germline V gene encodes CDR1 MDHEN and CDR2 SYDVKM. The CDR3 is CASSRRTQDGYTF. CDR3 bases: TGTGCCAGCAGCCGACGTACGCAGGATGGCTACACCTTC.

V usage is TRBV15 and J usage is TRBJ2-7, with a tentative D call TRBD2 (6 bases). V lost 1 base, J lost 4 bases, and 8 bases lay in between. The CDR3 is made up of 13 amino acids. Germline V lookup: CDR1 LNHNV, CDR2 YYDKDF (reference sequence). The CDR3 reads CATSRGGVYEQYV. The CDR3 DNA sequence: TGTGCCACCAGCAGAGGGGGGGTTTACGAGCAGTACGTC.

The rearrangement joins TRBV5-6 to TRBJ2-3, with D possibly matching TRBD2 (7 bases). This CDR3 has 14 amino acids. V lost 4 bases, J lost 6 bases, and 15 bases lay in between. Per the germline V gene, CDR1 is SGHDT and CDR2 is YYEEEE. CDR3 sequence (DNA): TGTGCCAGCAGCCCCTGGGGAGGGGGGGATACGCAGTATTTT. It is translated as CASSPWGGGDTQYF.

The chain joins TRBV28 to TRBJ1-1; 8 bases are a match to TRBD1. The trim removed 6 bases at V and 10 bases at J, leaving 13 bases unmatched. Germline V gene data show CDR1 as MDHEN and CDR2 as SYDVKM. This CDR3 region has 14 residues. The CDR3 coding sequence is TGTGCCAGCAGACCGGGACAGGCAACCGGGGGAGCTTTCTTT. Translation: CASRPGQATGGAFF.

This clone appeared once. This chain connects TRBV5-1 to TRBJ2-1; maybe TRBD1 (6 bases). CDR1 is SGHRS, CDR2 YFSETQ, per germline. This CDR3 spans 15 amino acids. V was trimmed by 3 bases and J by 0 bases, leaving 10 bases between them. The CDR3 region has the DNA TGCGCCAGCAGCTATACAGGGCCCTCCTACAATGAGCAGTTCTTC. It specifies CASSYTGPSYNEQFF.

The chain employs TRBV18 and TRBJ2-1, with TRBD1 identical over 9 bases. This CDR3 comprises 15 residues. Germline lookup yields CDR1 KGHSH and CDR2 LQKENI. Trimming cost V 5 bases and J 2 bases; bases outside gene matches: 4. The CDR3 DNA reads TGTGCCAGCTCATTACGACAGGGGGCCTACAATGAGCAGTTCTTC. This encodes CASSLRQGAYNEQFF.